These 11 T cell receptor beta chains came from one sample sequenced in a study of blood T cell repertoires in COVID-19. Sequencing used immunoSEQ multiplex PCR; TCRdb keeps in-frame clones, though not all of them. The sample consists of 250,000 or so clones, roughly 82% of them appearing once. Sequencing used peripheral blood. The receptors stem from a man in his forties who had recovered from COVID-19.

The chain employs TRBV7-2 and TRBJ1-4, with D possibly TRBD1 on 5 matching bases. The V and J ends lost 3 bases and 5 bases respectively, with 13 bases between them. This CDR3 is 15 amino acids long. Germline V gives CDR1 SGHTA, CDR2 FQGNSA. CDR3 in DNA: TGTGCCAGCAGCTTCAAGGGGTCTCCCAATGAAAAACTGTTTTTT. Translating gives CASSFKGSPNEKLFF.

The chain joins TRBV30 to TRBJ1-1, with D unresolved. Per the germline V gene, CDR1 is GTSNPN and CDR2 is SVGIG (reference sequence). V lost 5 bases to trimming and J lost 1 base, with 8 bases between them. The CDR3 is 12 amino acids. The CDR3 sequence: CAWAPGNTEAFF. The CDR3 DNA reads TGTGCCTGGGCACCAGGGAACACTGAAGCTTTCTTT.

This chain links TRBV15 with TRBJ2-3, with D possibly being TRBD2 (5 bases). The CDR3 totals 15 residues. Germline lookup yields CDR1 LNHNV and CDR2 YYDKDF (reference sequence). V was cut by 0 bases and J by 2 bases, with 9 bases left in between. The CDR3 protein is CATSRDRGYTDTQYF. The DNA of the CDR3 is TGTGCCACCAGCAGAGATCGCGGGTACACAGATACGCAGTATTTT.

V and J are TRBV7-2 and TRBJ2-3; D may be TRBD1 (6 bases). CDR1 and CDR2 from the germline V gene are SGHTA and FQGNSA. CDR3 length: 14 residues. Trimming cost V 7 bases and J 2 bases, with 13 bases left between them. The CDR3 here is CASNRAQTTDTQYF. The CDR3 DNA reads as TGTGCCAGCAACAGGGCCCAGACCACAGATACGCAGTATTTT.

The chain uses TRBV19 and TRBJ1-3; D is undetermined. The CDR3 sequence is 13 residues long. V lost 7 bases and J 3 bases, leaving 10 bases between the germline ends. Germline values: CDR1 LNHDA, CDR2 SQIVND (reference sequence). This CDR3 is CASNELRGNTIYF. The CDR3 DNA reads TGTGCCAGTAACGAGCTTCGTGGAAACACCATATATTTT. Full variable domain (rest looked up from reference TRBV19 and TRBJ1-3): DGGITQSPKYLFRKEGQNVTLSCEQNLNHDAMYWYRQDPGQGLRLIYYSQIVNDFQKGDIAEGYSVSREKKESFPLTVTSAQKNPTAFYLCASNELRGNTIYFGEGSWLTVV.

The V call is TRBV11-2, the J call TRBJ2-1; D is perhaps TRBD1 (5 bases). V was pared by 4 bases and J by 2 bases, with 15 bases between. CDR1 is SGHAT and CDR2 is FQNNGV in the germline V gene. The CDR3 is 16 residues long. CDR3 in DNA: TGTGCCAGCAGCTGGATGGGCCGCAGGGCCTACAATGAGCAGTTCTTC. This gives the protein CASSWMGRRAYNEQFF.

The chain is built from TRBV27 and TRBJ1-1, with D unresolved. Trimming took off 5 bases at V and 2 bases at J, with 9 bases between the two ends. CDR1 MNHEY and CDR2 SMNVEV come from the germline V gene (reference sequence). This CDR3 contains 13 residues. DNA for the CDR3: TGTGCCAGCAGTCTCGGGAGTAACACTGAAGCTTTCTTT. This sequence encodes CASSLGSNTEAFF.

This chain connects TRBV7-2 to TRBJ2-2; TRBD1 might be the D (5 bases). The V end lost 1 base, the J end lost 6 bases, and 9 bases lay between the germline ends. The length of the CDR3 is 14 residues. Germline V CDR1 and CDR2: SGHTA, FQGNSA. CDR3 DNA sequence: TGTGCCAGCAGCTTAGTGGGGCGAGCCGGGGAGCTGTTTTTT. Translating it yields CASSLVGRAGELFF.

The genes are TRBV19 and TRBJ1-5, with TRBD1 as a possible D gene (6 bases). The CDR3 covers 13 residues. Germline values: CDR1 LNHDA, CDR2 SQIVND (reference sequence). Trimming left V 6 bases short and J 7 bases short, with 13 bases between. The CDR3 protein is CASRSGAGQPQHF. CDR3 DNA: TGTGCCAGTAGATCAGGGGCCGGGCAGCCCCAGCATTTT. Using reference TRBV19 and TRBJ1-5 for the parts outside the CDR3, the full variable domain is DGGITQSPKYLFRKEGQNVTLSCEQNLNHDAMYWYRQDPGQGLRLIYYSQIVNDFQKGDIAEGYSVSREKKESFPLTVTSAQKNPTAFYLCASRSGAGQPQHFGDGTRLSIL.

V usage is TRBV4-3 and J usage is TRBJ2-3, with TRBD2 identical over 9 bases. Germline CDR1 is LGHNA and CDR2 is YSLEER. The CDR3 consists of 16 residues. J lost 3 bases, V lost 3 bases, and 7 bases had no gene match. Written as DNA, the CDR3 is TGCGCCAGCAGCCACAAACTAGCGGGCGCAACAGATACGCAGTATTTT. Residues: CASSHKLAGATDTQYF.

This clone has just one count. Written as DNA, the CDR3 is TGTGCCAGCAGCCCGGAGGTCTCCTACAATGAGCAGTTCTTC. It yields the protein CASSPEVSYNEQFF. The chain couples TRBV7-2 to TRBJ2-1; TRBD2 is a possible D gene (5 bases). CDR1 and CDR2 (germline): SGHTA, FQGNSA. The CDR3 runs 14 residues. V lost 5 bases and J lost 0, with 8 bases in between.